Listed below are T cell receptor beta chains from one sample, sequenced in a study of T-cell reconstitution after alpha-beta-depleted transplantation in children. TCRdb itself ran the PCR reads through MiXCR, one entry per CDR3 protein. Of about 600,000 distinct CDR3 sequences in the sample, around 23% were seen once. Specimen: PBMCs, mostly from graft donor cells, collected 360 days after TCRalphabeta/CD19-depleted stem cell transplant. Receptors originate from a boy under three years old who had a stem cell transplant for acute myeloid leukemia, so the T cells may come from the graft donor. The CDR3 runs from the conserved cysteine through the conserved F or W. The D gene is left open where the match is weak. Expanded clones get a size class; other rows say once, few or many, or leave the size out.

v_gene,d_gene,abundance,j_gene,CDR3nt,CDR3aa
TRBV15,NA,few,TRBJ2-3,TGTGCCACCAGCAGAGAAGGGGGGCTAGCGGAGGATACGCAGTATTTT,CATSREGGLAEDTQYF
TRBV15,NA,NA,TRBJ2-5,TGTGCCACCAGCAGAGACAGGAGCCAAGAGACCCAGTACTTC,CATSRDRSQETQYF
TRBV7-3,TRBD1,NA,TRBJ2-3,TGTGCCAGCAGCACCGGGCCGCAGGGGGCGCGTATGTCAGATACGCAGTATTTT,CASSTGPQGARMSDTQYF
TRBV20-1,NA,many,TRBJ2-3,TGCAGCCAGCTGGAGGGGATGGAAGATACGCAGTATTTT,CSQLEGMEDTQYF
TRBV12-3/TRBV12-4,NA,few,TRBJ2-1,TGTGCCAGCAGTTTAGGGGGGGTCCCCCCGAGCTCCTACAATGAGCAGTTCTTC,CASSLGGVPPSSYNEQFF
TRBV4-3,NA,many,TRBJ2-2,TGCGCCAGCAGCCAAGATCCAGCGCACGTGGGCACCGGGGAGCTGTTTTTT,CASSQDPAHVGTGELFF
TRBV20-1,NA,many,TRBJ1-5,TGCAGTGCTAGCCGGCAGGGCGGTCAGCCCCAGCATTTT,CSASRQGGQPQHF
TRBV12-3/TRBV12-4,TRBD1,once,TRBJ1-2,TGTGCCAGCAGCTCCAACAGGGGGCGCAGCTACACCTTC,CASSSNRGRSYTF
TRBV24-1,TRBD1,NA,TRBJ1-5,TGTGCCACCAGTGACCCGGGACAGGGGGAGCAGCCCCAGCATTTT,CATSDPGQGEQPQHF
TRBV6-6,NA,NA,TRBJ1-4,TGTGCCAGCAGTTACTATACAAATGAAAAACTGTTTTTT,CASSYYTNEKLFF
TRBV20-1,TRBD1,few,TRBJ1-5,TGCAGTGCTGGGACAGGGGAGACCAATCAGCCCCAGCATTTT,CSAGTGETNQPQHF
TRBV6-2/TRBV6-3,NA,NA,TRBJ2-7,TGTGCCAGAAGTTACTACGGAGACGAGCAGTACTTC,CARSYYGDEQYF
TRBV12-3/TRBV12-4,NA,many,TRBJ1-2,TGTGCCAGCACCGAGGTGGATGGCTACACCTTC,CASTEVDGYTF
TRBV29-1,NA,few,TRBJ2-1,TGCAGCGTTGATTATGAGCAGTTCTTC,CSVDYEQFF
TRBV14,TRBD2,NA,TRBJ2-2,TGTGCCAGCAGCCTAAGTGGCCTAGCGGACACCGGGGAGCTGTTTTTT,CASSLSGLADTGELFF
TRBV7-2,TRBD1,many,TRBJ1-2,TGTGCCAGCAGCCTTGGACAGGGAAGTTATGGCTACACCTTC,CASSLGQGSYGYTF
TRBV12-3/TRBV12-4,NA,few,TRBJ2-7,TGTGCCAGCAGTTTCGCCCACACCCCCTACGAGCAGTACTTC,CASSFAHTPYEQYF
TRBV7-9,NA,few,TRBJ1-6,TGTGCCAGCAGGCCGACGGAGTATAATTCACCCCTCCACTTT,CASRPTEYNSPLHF
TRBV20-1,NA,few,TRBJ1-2,TGCTGTGCTAGCGAGGTTGGCAGGCCCTTAGGATATGGCTACACCTTC,CCASEVGRPLGYGYTF
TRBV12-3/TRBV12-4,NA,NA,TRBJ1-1,TGTGCCAGCAGTGGACTGGTCACGGAGAACACTGAAGCTTTCTTT,CASSGLVTENTEAFF
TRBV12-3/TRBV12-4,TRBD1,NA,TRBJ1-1,TGTGCCAGCAGCAGGGACAGCATCAACACTGAAGCTTTCTTT,CASSRDSINTEAFF
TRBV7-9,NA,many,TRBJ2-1,TGTGCCAGCACCACCACTGGGGGTTTGATATCCTACAATGAGCAGTTCTTC,CASTTTGGLISYNEQFF
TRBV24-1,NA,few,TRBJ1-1,TGTGCCACCAGTGCCGTCCCGGGACGGGGAACGGGGACTGAAGCTTTCTTT,CATSAVPGRGTGTEAFF
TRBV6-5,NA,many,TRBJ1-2,TGTGCCAGCAGTTATTCTGGGGGGGTTGGCTACACCTTC,CASSYSGGVGYTF
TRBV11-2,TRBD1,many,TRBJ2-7,TGTGCCAGCAGCCACACAGGGGGCTCCTACGAGCAGTACTTC,CASSHTGGSYEQYF
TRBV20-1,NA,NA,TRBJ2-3,TGCAGTGCTAGAGATACAGGGAGAGATACGCAGTATTTT,CSARDTGRDTQYF
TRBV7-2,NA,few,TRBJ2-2,TGTGCCAGCAGCTCACAGGGTGGGGAGACCGGGGAGCTGTTTTTT,CASSSQGGETGELFF
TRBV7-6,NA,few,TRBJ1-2,TGTGCCAGCAGCTTACGCAGGGCGGGAACAGGTTACGGCTACACCTTC,CASSLRRAGTGYGYTF
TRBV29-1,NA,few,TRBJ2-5,TGCAGCGTCCTCTCATCAATCCGGGACGCTAAGGAGGAGACCCAGTACTTC,CSVLSSIRDAKEETQYF
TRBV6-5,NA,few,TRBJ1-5,TGTGCCAGCAGTCGTAACCGCAGCAATCAGCCCCAGCATTTT,CASSRNRSNQPQHF
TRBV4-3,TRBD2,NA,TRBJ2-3,TGCGCCAGCAGCCAAGCAACACGGGGCGGGGGTACGCAGTATTTT,CASSQATRGGGTQYF
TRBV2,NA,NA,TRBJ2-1,TGTGCCAGCAGTGCCCGGGACCGCAGCTCCTACAATGAGCAGTTCTTC,CASSARDRSSYNEQFF
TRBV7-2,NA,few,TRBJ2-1,TGTGCCAGCAGCTTATCACAGGGTGTTACCTACAATGAGCAGTTCTTC,CASSLSQGVTYNEQFF
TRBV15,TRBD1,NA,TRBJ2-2,TGTGCCACCAGCAGATGGGGACAGGGGGCTGCCGGGGAGCTGTTTTTT,CATSRWGQGAAGELFF
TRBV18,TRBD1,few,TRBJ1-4,TGTGCCAGCTCACCGTCGACAGGGACAACTAATGAAAAACTGTTTTTT,CASSPSTGTTNEKLFF
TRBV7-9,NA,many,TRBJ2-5,TGTGCCAGCAGCCCCCGATTGGGTGGAGAGACCCAGTACTTC,CASSPRLGGETQYF
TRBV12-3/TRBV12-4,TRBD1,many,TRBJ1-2,TGTGCCAGCAGTGGGGACAGGGATGGCTACACCTTC,CASSGDRDGYTF
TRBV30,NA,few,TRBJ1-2,TGTGCCTGGAGTGGTGTGTCCGCCTCTGGTGGCTACACCTTC,CAWSGVSASGGYTF
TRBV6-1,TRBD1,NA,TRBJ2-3,TGTGCCAGCAGTGGGATTCGACAGGGGACAGATACGCAGTATTTT,CASSGIRQGTDTQYF
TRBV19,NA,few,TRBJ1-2,TGTGCCAGTAGTATCAACAGGGATAACTATGGCTACACCTTC,CASSINRDNYGYTF
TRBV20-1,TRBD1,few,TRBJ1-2,TGCAGTGCTAGAGGGACAGGTTGGAACTATGGCTACACCTTC,CSARGTGWNYGYTF
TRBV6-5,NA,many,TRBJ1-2,TGTGCCAGCAGTTACAGGAACTATGGCTACACCTTC,CASSYRNYGYTF
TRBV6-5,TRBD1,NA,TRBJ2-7,TGTGCCAGCAGTTACTCGGGGACAGGGTCTCTCGAGCAGTACTTC,CASSYSGTGSLEQYF
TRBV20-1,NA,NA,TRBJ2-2,TGCAGTGCTAGACCACTGGACAGACCGACCGGGGAGCTGTTTTTT,CSARPLDRPTGELFF
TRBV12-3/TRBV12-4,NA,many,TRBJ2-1,TGTGCCAGCAGCTCAGTTGAGCAGTTCTTC,CASSSVEQFF
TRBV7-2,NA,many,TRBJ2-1,TGTGCCAGCAGCTTAGTGGAGGGCTCCTACAATGAGCAGTTCTTC,CASSLVEGSYNEQFF
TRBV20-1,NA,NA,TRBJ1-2,TGCAGTGCTAGGAGGGGCCTTGGCTACACCTTC,CSARRGLGYTF
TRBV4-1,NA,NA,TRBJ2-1,TGCGCCAGCAGCCAAGAGAACAGCTTTACCTACAATGAGCAGTTCTTC,CASSQENSFTYNEQFF
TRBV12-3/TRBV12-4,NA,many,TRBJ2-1,TGTGCCAGCAGTACGACGAGGGTGGGTGAGCAGTTCTTC,CASSTTRVGEQFF
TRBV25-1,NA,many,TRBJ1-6,TGTGCCAGCAGTGTGGGCAGTAATTCACCCCTCCACTTT,CASSVGSNSPLHF
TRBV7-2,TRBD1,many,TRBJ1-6,TGTGCCAGCAGCCTAGGCCCCCGGGACAGGGACAATTCGGTTTCACCCCTCCACTTT,CASSLGPRDRDNSVSPLHF